Below, 3 T cell receptor beta chains from the same sample are listed, as sequenced in a study of Graves' ophthalmopathy and Graves' hyperthyroidism. TCR beta CDR3 amplification used RNA transcripts. The first round was an RT-PCR with HTBI primers, and the second round was a multiplex PCR. One entry per CDR3 protein results from TCRdb running MiXCR on the multiplex PCR reads. The profile shows nearly 400,000 distinct CDR3 sequences, approximately 16% of them singletons. The sequenced sample was peripheral blood. The origin of the receptors is a woman aged 18-35 years with Graves' ophthalmopathy.

In its sample, this clonotype was seen many times. The CDR3 spells CATSDLRQGALETQYF. Written as DNA, the CDR3 is TGTGCCACCAGTGATTTGCGACAGGGGGCCCTAGAGACCCAGTACTTC. The chain uses TRBV24-1 and TRBJ2-5; 10 bases align to TRBD1. This CDR3 comprises 16 residues. Germline values: CDR1 KGHDR, CDR2 SFDVKD. V shed 0 bases and J 4 bases; nucleotides not matched to a gene: 4.

This clonotype was seen many times. The chain links TRBV6-5 to TRBJ2-7; 14 nucleotides line up with TRBD2. The V gene end was trimmed by 6 bases and the J gene end by 12 bases; junction bases not matched to a gene: 7. The germline gives CDR1 MNHEY, CDR2 SVGAGI. The CDR3 has 13 residues. Here the CDR3 reads CASSGTSGSHRYF. The CDR3 bases are TGTGCCAGCAGCGGGACTAGCGGGAGTCATAGGTACTTC.

This chain connects TRBV7-2 to TRBJ1-6, with D unresolved. The V gene lost 2 bases and the J gene lost 9 bases, with 8 bases spanning the gap. In germline, CDR1 is SGHTA, CDR2 FQGNSA. This CDR3 region has 13 residues. The CDR3 bases are TGTGCCAGCAGCTTAATGCCGAGTTCACCCCTCCACTTT. The encoded protein is CASSLMPSSPLHF.